This T cell receptor (beta chain) was captured by sequencing in a study of somatic mutations in cytotoxic T cells in rheumatoid arthritis. The V gene end was trimmed by 2 bases and the J gene end by 5 bases; junction bases not matched to a gene: 13. Germline CDR1 reads MGHDK; CDR2 reads SYGVNS. CDR3 length: 17 residues. Findings and caveats of the study: Rheumatoid arthritis patients showed slight TRBV07 underrepresentation, and this was not adjusted for multiple comparisons. Measured CD8+ T-cell clonality, a value compared between rheumatoid arthritis patients and age-matched healthy controls, did not differ significantly.

For this clone: The antigen remains unidentified.

TCRdb's table, derived via immunoSEQ multiplex PCR, lists solely in-frame clones and lacks some. The table lists 9,000 to 15,000 clones, around 70% of them singletons. The sequence was obtained from a man aged 70 or older in good health. The gene calls are TRBV25-1 and TRBJ2-3; 7 bases are shared with TRBD2. The specimen was CD8+ T cells sorted from blood. The CDR3 DNA sequence: TGTGCCAGCAGTGAAGTGGACGGGAGCGGGGTTGAAGATACGCAGTATTTT. It codes for CASSEVDGSGVEDTQYF.